A selection of T cell receptor beta chains follows, all from one sample in a study of STAT5B mutations in CD4+ large granular lymphocyte leukemia. TCRdb keeps only in-frame clones here, not all; method: immunoSEQ multiplex PCR. The data hold roughly 32,000 clones, with around 76% observed a single time. Material for sequencing was CD4+ T cells from blood buffy coats. These receptors originate from a human donor in good health. Both conserved end residues are part of each CDR3. The D gene is left open where the match is weak. Size is omitted from some rows. Given values are once, few, many or a class for expanded clones.

j_call	v_call	clone_size	d_call	cdr3_aa	cdr3_nt
TRBJ1-1	TRBV5-1	NA	TRBD1	CASSWNRGMGEAFF	TGCGCCAGCAGCTGGAACAGGGGAATGGGTGAAGCTTTCTTT
TRBJ1-1	TRBV30	few	TRBD1	CAWRDRRTGAVGTEAFF	TGTGCCTGGAGGGACCGAAGGACAGGGGCGGTGGGCACTGAAGCTTTCTTT
TRBJ1-2	TRBV5-1	NA	NA	CASSPARGADYGYTF	TGCGCCAGCAGCCCGGCGAGGGGGGCGGACTATGGCTACACCTTC
TRBJ2-5	TRBV4-3	NA	TRBD1	CASSQDFGGTGGKTQYF	TGCGCCAGCAGCCAAGATTTCGGGGGGACAGGGGGAAAGACCCAGTACTTC
TRBJ1-3	TRBV10-1	few	NA	CASSDRQDPSGNTIYF	TGCGCCAGCAGTGACCGACAGGACCCCTCTGGAAACACCATATATTTT
TRBJ2-7	TRBV7-6	once	NA	CASSPTAPTYEQYF	TGTGCCAGCAGCCCGACGGCCCCTACCTACGAGCAGTACTTC
TRBJ1-3	TRBV7-6	NA	NA	CASGGESGNTIYF	TGTGCCAGTGGAGGGGAGTCTGGAAACACCATATATTTT
TRBJ1-5	TRBV6-6	NA	NA	CASRPIGPSNQPQHF	TGTGCCAGCAGACCCATAGGCCCGTCGAATCAGCCCCAGCATTTT
TRBJ2-1	TRBV19	NA	NA	CASSIKGQGRVNEQFF	TGTGCCAGTAGTATAAAGGGGCAGGGGAGGGTCAATGAGCAGTTCTTC
TRBJ2-1	TRBV7-9	NA	NA	CASSFGSSDEQFF	TGTGCCAGCAGCTTTGGGAGCAGCGATGAGCAGTTCTTC
TRBJ2-7	TRBV7-9	NA	TRBD1	CASSSWGTGEGYEQYF	TGTGCCAGCAGCTCTTGGGGGACAGGGGAAGGCTACGAGCAGTACTTC
TRBJ1-2	TRBV6-5	once	TRBD1	CASSYAGGRGYTF	TGTGCCAGCAGTTACGCAGGGGGCAGGGGCTACACCTTC
TRBJ2-7	TRBV6-5	NA	NA	CASGASLGEQYF	TGTGCCAGCGGGGCCTCATTGGGCGAGCAGTACTTC
TRBJ1-2	TRBV6-5	NA	NA	CASSYTPPGVYGYTF	TGTGCCAGCAGTTACACCCCCCCGGGCGTCTATGGCTACACCTTC
TRBJ2-6	TRBV7-2	once	TRBD1	CASSFGQGKGPGANVLTF	TGTGCCAGCAGTTTTGGACAGGGGAAGGGTCCTGGGGCCAACGTCCTGACTTTC
TRBJ1-3	TRBV15	once	NA	CATSRGPTGSGNTIYF	TGTGCCACCAGCAGAGGGCCAACTGGCTCTGGAAACACCATATATTTT